This TCR beta chain was recovered during a study of blood T cell repertoires in COVID-19. Study at large: Samples came from the United States, Italy and Spain, spanning acute and convalescent COVID-19. T cells, B-cell-depleted T cells, or PBMCs supplied cDNA or gDNA.

How the authors handled the data: Reference gene primer amplification gave nucleated cell count estimates. The assay was immunoSEQ multiplex PCR, and TCRdb's table has in-frame clones only and misses some. The DNA gave D and trimming, while V, J and clone size come from that table. The sample carries tens of thousands of clones, around 90% recorded once. CDR3 size: 14 residues. Germline V gene lookup returns CDR1 LGHNA and CDR2 YSLEER. J was trimmed by 5 bases and V by 4 bases; bases with no gene match: 4. Patients of the Seattle cohort, enrolled during active infection, were followed longitudinally. The sequenced material came from peripheral blood. The clonotype originates from a man aged 45-60 years with COVID-19, enrolled during active disease. The chain has TRBV4-3 and TRBJ2-1; 8 positions agree with TRBD1. CDR3 in DNA: TGCGCCAGCAGCCCCGGACAGGGTAACAATGAGCAGTTCTTC. Its protein is CASSPGQGNNEQFF.